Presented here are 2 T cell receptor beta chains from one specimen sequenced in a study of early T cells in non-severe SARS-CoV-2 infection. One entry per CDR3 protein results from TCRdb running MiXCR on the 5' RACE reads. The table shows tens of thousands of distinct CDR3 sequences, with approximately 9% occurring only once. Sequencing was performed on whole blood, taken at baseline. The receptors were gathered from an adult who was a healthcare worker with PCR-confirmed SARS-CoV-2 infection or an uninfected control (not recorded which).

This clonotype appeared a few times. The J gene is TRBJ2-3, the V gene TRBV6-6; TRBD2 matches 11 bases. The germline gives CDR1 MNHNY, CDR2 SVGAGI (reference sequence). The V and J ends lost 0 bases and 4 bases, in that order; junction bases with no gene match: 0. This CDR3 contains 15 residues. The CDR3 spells CASSYSTSGADTQYF. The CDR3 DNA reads TGTGCCAGCAGTTACTCGACTAGCGGGGCAGATACGCAGTATTTT.

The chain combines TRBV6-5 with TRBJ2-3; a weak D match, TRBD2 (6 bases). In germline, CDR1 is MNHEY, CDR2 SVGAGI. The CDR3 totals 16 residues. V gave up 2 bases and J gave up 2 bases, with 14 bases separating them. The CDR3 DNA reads TGTGCCAGCAGTTACGGGGGGAGAGCGGCCACAGATACGCAGTATTTT. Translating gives CASSYGGRAATDTQYF.